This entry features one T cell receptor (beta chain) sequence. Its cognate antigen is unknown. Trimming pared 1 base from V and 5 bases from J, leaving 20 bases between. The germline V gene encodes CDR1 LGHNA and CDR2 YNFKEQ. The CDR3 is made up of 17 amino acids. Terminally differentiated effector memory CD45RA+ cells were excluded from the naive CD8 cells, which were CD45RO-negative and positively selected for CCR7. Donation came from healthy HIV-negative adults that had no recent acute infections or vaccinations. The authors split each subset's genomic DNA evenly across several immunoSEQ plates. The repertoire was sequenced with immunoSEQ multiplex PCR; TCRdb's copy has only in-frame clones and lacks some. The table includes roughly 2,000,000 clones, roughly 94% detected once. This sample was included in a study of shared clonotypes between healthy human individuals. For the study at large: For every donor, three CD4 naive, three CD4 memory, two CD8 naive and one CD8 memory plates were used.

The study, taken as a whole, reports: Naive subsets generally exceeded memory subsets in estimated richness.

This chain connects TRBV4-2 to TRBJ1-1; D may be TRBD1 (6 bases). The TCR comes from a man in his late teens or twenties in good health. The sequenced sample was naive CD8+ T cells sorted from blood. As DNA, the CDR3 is TGTGCCAGCAGCCAAGGGCTGGTTGTGGGGGGGCTTACTGAAGCTTTCTTT. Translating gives CASSQGLVVGGLTEAFF.